The sequence of this T cell receptor beta chain was determined in a study of CD8+ T cells in alopecia areata. Treatment indicated: oral pan-JAK inhibitor, 5-10 mg twice daily. Study conclusions and caveats: Resident alphabeta T cells of normal skin are also sequenced in scalp samples. Scalp clonality, along with expanded CD8+ clones among the top 100, was significantly decreased by tofacitinib. While patients received tofacitinib, many expanded lesional clones remained present in scalp and blood.

The V gene's germline CDR1 is SGHTA and CDR2 FQGNSA. V was shortened by 7 bases and J by 7 bases, with 13 bases between the two germline ends. The CDR3 length is 12 residues. Following extraction, RNA underwent reverse transcription to cDNA, which served as the sequencing template. Generated by immunoSEQ multiplex PCR, the TCRdb table keeps only in-frame clones and is missing some. The sample lists over 150,000 clones, roughly three fifths occurring once. In regard to this clone: The antigen remains unidentified.

The rearrangement uses TRBV7-2 and TRBJ1-2; tentatively, D is TRBD1 (6 bases). The sequence was obtained from a human donor with alopecia areata. Sequencing used CD4+ T cells sorted from blood, obtained at week 4, from a patient treated with tofacitinib. The CDR3 loop reads CASTSQGFGYTF. The CDR3 DNA sequence: TGTGCCAGCACATCACAGGGTTTTGGCTACACCTTC.